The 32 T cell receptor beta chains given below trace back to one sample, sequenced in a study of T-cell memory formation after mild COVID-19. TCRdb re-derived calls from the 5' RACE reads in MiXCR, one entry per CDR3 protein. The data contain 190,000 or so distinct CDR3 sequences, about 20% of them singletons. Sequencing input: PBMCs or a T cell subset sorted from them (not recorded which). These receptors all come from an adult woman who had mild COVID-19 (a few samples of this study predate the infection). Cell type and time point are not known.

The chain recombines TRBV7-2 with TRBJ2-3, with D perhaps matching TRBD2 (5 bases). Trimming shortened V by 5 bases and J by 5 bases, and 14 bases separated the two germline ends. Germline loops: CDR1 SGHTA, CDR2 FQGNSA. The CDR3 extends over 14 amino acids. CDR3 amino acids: CASSPTLAGDTQYF. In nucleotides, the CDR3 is TGTGCCAGCAGCCCCACCCTAGCAGGAGATACGCAGTATTTT.

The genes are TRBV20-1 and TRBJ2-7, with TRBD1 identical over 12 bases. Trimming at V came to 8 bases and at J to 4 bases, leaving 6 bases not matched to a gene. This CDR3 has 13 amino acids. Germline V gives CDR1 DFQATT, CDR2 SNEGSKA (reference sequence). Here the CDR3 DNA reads TGCAGTTTCCCGGGACAGGGGGCATACGAGCAGTACTTC. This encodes CSFPGQGAYEQYF.

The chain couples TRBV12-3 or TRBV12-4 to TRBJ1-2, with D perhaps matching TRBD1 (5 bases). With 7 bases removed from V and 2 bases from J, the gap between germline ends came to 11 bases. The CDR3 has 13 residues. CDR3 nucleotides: TGTGCCAGCACCCCGGCAGGGAACTATGGCTACACCTTC. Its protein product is CASTPAGNYGYTF.

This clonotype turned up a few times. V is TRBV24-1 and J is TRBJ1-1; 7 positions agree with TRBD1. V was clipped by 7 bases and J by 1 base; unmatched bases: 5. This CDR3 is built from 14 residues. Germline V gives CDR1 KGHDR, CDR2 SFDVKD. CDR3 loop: CATRPTGRNTEAFF. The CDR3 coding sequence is TGTGCCACCAGACCGACAGGGCGGAACACTGAAGCTTTCTTT.

The CDR3 coding sequence is TGTGCCAGCAGCTTAGGGGGGGCAACTACAGATACGCAGTATTTT. Protein product: CASSLGGATTDTQYF. V is TRBV7-2 and J is TRBJ2-3; either TRBD1 or TRBD2 may supply D (6 bases each). Germline V gene sequence: CDR1 SGHTA, CDR2 FQGNSA. V was trimmed by 1 base and J by 3 bases, leaving 11 bases between them. The CDR3 spans 15 residues.

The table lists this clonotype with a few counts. The CDR3 coding sequence is TGTGCCAGTAGTATAGGAAGACTAGCGGGCACCGGGGAGCTGTTTTTT. Protein: CASSIGRLAGTGELFF. The chain couples TRBV19 to TRBJ2-2, with 10 nucleotides matching TRBD2. The length of the CDR3 is 16 residues. With 1 base clipped from V and 4 bases from J, the junction kept 3 bases outside the gene matches. Germline V CDR1 and CDR2: LNHDA, SQIVND (reference sequence).

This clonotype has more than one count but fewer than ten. This CDR3 is CSARNGLAGVSEQFF. The CDR3 DNA is TGCAGTGCTAGGAATGGACTAGCGGGAGTGTCTGAGCAGTTCTTC. The chain combines TRBV20-1 with TRBJ2-1; 13 nucleotides match TRBD2. The CDR3 contains 15 residues. Germline CDR1 reads DFQATT; CDR2 reads SNEGSKA (reference sequence). V lost 3 bases, J lost 9 bases, and 8 bases stayed unmatched.

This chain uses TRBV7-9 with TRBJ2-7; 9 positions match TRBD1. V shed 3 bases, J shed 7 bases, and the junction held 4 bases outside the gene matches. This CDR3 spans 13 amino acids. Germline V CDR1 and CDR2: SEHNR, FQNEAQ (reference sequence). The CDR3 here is CASSFTGGAEQYF. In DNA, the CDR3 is TGTGCCAGCAGCTTCACAGGGGGCGCTGAGCAGTACTTC.

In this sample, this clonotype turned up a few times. The CDR3 reads CAWSWGTTAEAFF. CDR3 sequence (DNA): TGTGCCTGGAGCTGGGGGACCACGGCTGAAGCTTTCTTT. The V call is TRBV30, the J call TRBJ1-1; TRBD1 is a possible D gene (5 bases). With 3 bases removed from V and 6 bases from J, the gap between germline ends came to 14 bases. CDR3 size: 13 residues. The V gene's germline CDR1 is GTSNPN and CDR2 SVGIG (reference sequence).

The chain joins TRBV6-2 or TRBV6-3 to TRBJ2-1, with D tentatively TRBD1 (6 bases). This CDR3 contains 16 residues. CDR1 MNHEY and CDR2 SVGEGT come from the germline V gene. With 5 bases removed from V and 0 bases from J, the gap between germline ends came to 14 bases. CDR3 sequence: CASSRPQGSSYNEQFF. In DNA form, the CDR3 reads TGTGCCAGCAGTCGGCCACAGGGAAGCTCCTACAATGAGCAGTTCTTC.

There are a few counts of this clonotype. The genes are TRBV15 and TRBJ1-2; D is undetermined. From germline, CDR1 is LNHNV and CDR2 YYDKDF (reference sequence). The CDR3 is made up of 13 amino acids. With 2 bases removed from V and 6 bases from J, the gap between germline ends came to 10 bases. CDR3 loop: CATSRSGSNGYTF. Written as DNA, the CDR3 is TGTGCCACCAGCAGATCCGGGAGTAATGGCTACACCTTC.

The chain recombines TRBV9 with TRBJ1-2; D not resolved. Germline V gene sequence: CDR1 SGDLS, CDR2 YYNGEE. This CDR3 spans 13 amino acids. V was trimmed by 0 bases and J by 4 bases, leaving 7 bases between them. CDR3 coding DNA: TGTGCCAGCAGCGTAGGTGGTGGCTATGGCTACACCTTC. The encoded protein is CASSVGGGYGYTF.

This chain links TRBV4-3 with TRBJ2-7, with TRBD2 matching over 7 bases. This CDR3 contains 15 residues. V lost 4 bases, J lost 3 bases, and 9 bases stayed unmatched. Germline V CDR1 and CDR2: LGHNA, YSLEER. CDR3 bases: TGCGCCAGCAGCCTCCGAGCGGGGAAAGACTACGAGCAGTACTTC. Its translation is CASSLRAGKDYEQYF.

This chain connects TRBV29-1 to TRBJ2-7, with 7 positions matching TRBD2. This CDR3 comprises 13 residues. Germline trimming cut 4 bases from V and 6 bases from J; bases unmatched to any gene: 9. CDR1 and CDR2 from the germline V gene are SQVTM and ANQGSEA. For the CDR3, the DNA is TGCAGCGTTGCCACAGCGGGGCAGCTCGAGCAGTACTTC. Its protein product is CSVATAGQLEQYF.

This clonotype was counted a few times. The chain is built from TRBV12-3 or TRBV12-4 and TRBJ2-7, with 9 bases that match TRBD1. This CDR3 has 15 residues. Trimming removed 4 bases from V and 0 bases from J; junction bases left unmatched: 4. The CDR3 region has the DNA TGTGCCAGCAGTTCCGGGGACAGGGCCTCCTACGAGCAGTACTTC. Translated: CASSSGDRASYEQYF.

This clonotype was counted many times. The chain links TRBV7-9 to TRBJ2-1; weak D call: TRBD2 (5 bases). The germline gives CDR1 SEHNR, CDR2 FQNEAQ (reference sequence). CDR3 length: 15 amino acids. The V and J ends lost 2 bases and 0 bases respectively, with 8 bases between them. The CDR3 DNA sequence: TGTGCCAGCAGCTTACCCGAGGGCTCCTACAATGAGCAGTTCTTC. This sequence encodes CASSLPEGSYNEQFF.

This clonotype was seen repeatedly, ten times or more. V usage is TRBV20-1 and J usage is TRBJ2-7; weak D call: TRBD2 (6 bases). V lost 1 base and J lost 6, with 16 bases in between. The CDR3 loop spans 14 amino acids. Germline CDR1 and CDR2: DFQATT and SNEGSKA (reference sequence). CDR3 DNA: TGCAGTGCTAGAGGAGGAGAGGACTACGGCGAGCAGTACTTC. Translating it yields CSARGGEDYGEQYF.

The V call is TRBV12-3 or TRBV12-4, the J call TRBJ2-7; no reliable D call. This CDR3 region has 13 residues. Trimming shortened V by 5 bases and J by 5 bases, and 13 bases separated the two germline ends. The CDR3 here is CASSTPPRDEQYF. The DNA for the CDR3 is TGTGCCAGCAGTACACCACCGAGAGACGAGCAGTACTTC.

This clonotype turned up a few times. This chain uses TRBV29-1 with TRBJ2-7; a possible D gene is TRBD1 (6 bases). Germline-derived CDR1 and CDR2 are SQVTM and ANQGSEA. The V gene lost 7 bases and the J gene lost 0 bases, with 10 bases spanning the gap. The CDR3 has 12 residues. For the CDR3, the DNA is TGCAGCGGCCGGGACAACTCCTACGAGCAGTACTTC. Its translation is CSGRDNSYEQYF.

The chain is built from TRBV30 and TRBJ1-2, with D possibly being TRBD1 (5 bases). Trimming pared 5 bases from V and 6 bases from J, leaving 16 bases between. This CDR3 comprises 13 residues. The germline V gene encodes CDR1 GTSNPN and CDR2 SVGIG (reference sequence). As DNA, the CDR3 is TGTGCCTGGGGCCGGGGCGTGTTCGATGGCTACACCTTC. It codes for CAWGRGVFDGYTF.

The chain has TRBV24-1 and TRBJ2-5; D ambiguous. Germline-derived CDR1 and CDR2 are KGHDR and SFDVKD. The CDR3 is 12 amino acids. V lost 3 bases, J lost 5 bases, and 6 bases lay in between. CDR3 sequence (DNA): TGTGCCACCAGTGATCCGTCTGAGACCCAGTACTTC. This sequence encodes CATSDPSETQYF.

Here the CDR3 DNA reads TGTGCCAGCAGCCCCGACGGGTTGGGGGACTATGGCTACACCTTC. Protein sequence: CASSPDGLGDYGYTF. The chain carries TRBV13 and TRBJ1-2; D is possibly TRBD1 (5 bases). In germline, CDR1 is PRHDT, CDR2 FYEKMQ (reference sequence). CDR3 length equals 15 residues. V lost 5 bases and J lost 3, with 16 bases in between.

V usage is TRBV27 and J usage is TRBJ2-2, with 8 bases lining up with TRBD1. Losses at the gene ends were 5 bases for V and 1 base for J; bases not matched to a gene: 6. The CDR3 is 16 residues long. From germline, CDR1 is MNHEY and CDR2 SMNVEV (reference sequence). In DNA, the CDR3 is TGTGCCAGCAGTGAAACCGGGACAGGGAACACCGGGGAGCTGTTTTTT. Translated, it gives CASSETGTGNTGELFF.

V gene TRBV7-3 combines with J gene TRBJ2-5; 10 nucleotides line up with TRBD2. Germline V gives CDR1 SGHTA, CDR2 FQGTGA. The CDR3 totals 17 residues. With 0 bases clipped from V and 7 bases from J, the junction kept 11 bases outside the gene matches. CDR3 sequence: CASSLTASGGAGTTQYF. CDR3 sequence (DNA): TGTGCCAGCAGCTTAACGGCTAGCGGGGGCGCCGGGACGACCCAGTACTTC.

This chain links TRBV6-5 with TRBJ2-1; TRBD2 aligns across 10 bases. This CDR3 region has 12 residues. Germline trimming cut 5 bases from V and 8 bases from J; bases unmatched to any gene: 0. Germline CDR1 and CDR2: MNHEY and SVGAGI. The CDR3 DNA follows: TGTGCCAGCAGTAGCGGGGGGGATGAGCAGTTCTTC. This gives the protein CASSSGGDEQFF.

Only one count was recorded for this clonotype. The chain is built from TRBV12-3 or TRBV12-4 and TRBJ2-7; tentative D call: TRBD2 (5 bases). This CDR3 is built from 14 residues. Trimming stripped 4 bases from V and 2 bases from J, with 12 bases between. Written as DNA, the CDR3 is TGTGCCAGCAGTTATGGAGGAGAGGCCTACGAGCAGTACTTC. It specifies CASSYGGEAYEQYF.

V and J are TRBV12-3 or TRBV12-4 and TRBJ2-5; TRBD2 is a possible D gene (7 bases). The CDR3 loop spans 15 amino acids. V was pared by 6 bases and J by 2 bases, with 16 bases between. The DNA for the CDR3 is TGTGCCAGCAGGTCTCTGGGAGGGGGGCAAGAGACCCAGTACTTC. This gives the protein CASRSLGGGQETQYF.

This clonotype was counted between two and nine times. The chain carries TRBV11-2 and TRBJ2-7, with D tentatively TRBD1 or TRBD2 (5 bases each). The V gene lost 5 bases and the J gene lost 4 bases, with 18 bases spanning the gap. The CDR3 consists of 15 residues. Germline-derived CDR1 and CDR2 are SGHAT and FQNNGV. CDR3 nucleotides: TGTGCCAGCAGCACCGAAGGGACGATCGGATACGAGCAGTACTTC. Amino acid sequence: CASSTEGTIGYEQYF.

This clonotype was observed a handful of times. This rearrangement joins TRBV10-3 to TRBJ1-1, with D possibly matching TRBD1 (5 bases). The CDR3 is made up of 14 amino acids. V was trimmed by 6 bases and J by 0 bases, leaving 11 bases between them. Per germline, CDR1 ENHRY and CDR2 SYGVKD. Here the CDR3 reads CAIRIGAMNTEAFF. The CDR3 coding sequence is TGTGCCATCAGGATCGGGGCTATGAACACTGAAGCTTTCTTT.

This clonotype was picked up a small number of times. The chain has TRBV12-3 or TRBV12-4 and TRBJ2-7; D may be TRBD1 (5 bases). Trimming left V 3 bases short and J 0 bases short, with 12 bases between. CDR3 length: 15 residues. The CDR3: CASSFDSSSSYEQYF. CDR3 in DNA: TGTGCCAGCAGTTTTGACAGTTCGAGCTCCTACGAGCAGTACTTC.

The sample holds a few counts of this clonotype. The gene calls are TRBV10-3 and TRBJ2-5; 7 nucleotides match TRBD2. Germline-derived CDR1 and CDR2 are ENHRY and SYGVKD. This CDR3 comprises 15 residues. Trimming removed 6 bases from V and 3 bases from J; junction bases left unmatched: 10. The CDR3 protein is CAISRLAETKETQYF. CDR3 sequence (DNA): TGTGCCATCAGCCGTCTAGCGGAGACAAAAGAGACCCAGTACTTC.

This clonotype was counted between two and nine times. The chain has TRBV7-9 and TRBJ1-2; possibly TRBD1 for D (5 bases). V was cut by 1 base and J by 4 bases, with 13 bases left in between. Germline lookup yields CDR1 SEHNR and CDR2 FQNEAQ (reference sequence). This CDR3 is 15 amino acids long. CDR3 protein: CASSLDGSTAYGYTF. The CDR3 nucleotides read TGTGCCAGCAGCTTAGACGGCTCGACAGCCTATGGCTACACCTTC.